This T cell receptor beta chain came from a study of early T cells in non-severe SARS-CoV-2 infection. Study details: The chains were unpaired, and the sequenced material was bulk RNA from unsorted whole blood.

The germline gives CDR1 LGHDT, CDR2 YNNKEL (reference sequence). V lost 5 bases, J lost 5 bases, and 8 bases stayed unmatched. The CDR3 has 15 residues. This clonotype was detected many times. Individual cDNA molecules carried attached unique molecular identifiers. TCRdb itself ran the 5' RACE reads through MiXCR, one entry per CDR3 protein. Of 35,000 to 45,000 distinct CDR3 sequences listed, roughly 8% are singletons. The specimen comprised whole blood, sampled at baseline. V and J are TRBV3-1 and TRBJ2-3, with 9 bases lining up with TRBD1. The sequence was obtained from an adult who was a healthcare worker with PCR-confirmed SARS-CoV-2 infection or an uninfected control (not recorded which). The CDR3 region is CASSSPGQGGDTQYF. The DNA of the CDR3 is TGTGCCAGCAGCTCGCCGGGACAGGGAGGAGATACGCAGTATTTT.